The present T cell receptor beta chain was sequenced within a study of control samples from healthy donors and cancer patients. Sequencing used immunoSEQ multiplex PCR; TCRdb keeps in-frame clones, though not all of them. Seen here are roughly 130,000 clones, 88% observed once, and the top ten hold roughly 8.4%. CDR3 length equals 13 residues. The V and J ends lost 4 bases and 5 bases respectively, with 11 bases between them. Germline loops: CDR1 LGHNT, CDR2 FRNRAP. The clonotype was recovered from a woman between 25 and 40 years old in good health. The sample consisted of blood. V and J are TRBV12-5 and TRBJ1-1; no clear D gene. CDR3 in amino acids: CASGSWEGTEAFF. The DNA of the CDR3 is TGTGCTAGTGGTTCCTGGGAGGGAACTGAAGCTTTCTTT.